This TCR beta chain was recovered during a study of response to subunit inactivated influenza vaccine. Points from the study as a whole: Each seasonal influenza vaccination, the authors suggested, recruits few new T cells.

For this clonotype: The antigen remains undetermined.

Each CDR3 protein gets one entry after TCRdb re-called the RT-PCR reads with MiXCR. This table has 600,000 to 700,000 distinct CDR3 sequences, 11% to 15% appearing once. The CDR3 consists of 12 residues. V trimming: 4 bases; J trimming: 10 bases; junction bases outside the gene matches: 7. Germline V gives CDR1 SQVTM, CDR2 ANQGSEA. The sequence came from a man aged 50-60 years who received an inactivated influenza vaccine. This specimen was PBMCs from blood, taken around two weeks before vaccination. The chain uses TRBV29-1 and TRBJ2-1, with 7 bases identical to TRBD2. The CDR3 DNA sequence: TGCAGCGTTGGGTTGATCGGGAGGGAGCAGTTCTTC. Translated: CSVGLIGREQFF.